Listed below are T cell receptor beta chains from one sample, sequenced in a study of blood T cell repertoires in COVID-19. This table comes from immunoSEQ multiplex PCR, and its TCRdb copy is limited to in-frame clones, with some not included. The data hold 150,000 to 200,000 clones, with about 82% observed a single time. Material for sequencing was PBMCs or T cells enriched from blood (not recorded which). The receptors shown here come from a woman aged 30 to 39 who had recovered from COVID-19. Both conserved end residues are part of each CDR3. A D gene is named only where the DNA matches it firmly.

cdr3_aa,j_call,d_call,v_call
CASSPQGLAGEGDEQFF,TRBJ2-1,TRBD2,TRBV11-3
CASIAGRSAYGYTF,TRBJ1-2,.,TRBV2
CASRDRFRGELFF,TRBJ2-2,.,TRBV7-6
CASSLGGQGTYEQYF,TRBJ2-7,TRBD1,TRBV5-1
CASSQDGFDYTF,TRBJ1-2,.,TRBV6-5
CASRPQTGEQYF,TRBJ2-7,.,TRBV19
CASSQTRGSGVSGYTF,TRBJ1-2,TRBD1,TRBV3-1/TRBV3-2
CSAVFMNTEAFF,TRBJ1-1,.,TRBV29-1
CASSQDCLACTDTQYF,TRBJ2-3,.,TRBV14
CASSLGQNYEQYF,TRBJ2-7,.,TRBV5-4
CASSVLGQGGEAFF,TRBJ1-1,.,TRBV9
CASSLGTPEVDEQFF,TRBJ2-1,.,TRBV5-1
CASSISLLGERADLIGQFF,TRBJ2-1,.,TRBV19
CASRVGTAEAFF,TRBJ1-1,TRBD1,TRBV6-5
CASSTTSGLAGSDTQYF,TRBJ2-3,TRBD2,TRBV28
CASSLGGGVLAGEADTQYF,TRBJ2-3,TRBD2,TRBV5-1
CASEAEQNTEAFF,TRBJ1-1,.,TRBV6-5
CASSLGLYNSPLHF,TRBJ1-6,.,TRBV11-2
CASSTGQGQPQHF,TRBJ1-5,TRBD1,TRBV7-2
CASSPGGGQRSNTEAFF,TRBJ1-1,.,TRBV5-1
CASSQGGGRQGKNEKLFF,TRBJ1-4,.,TRBV4-1
CASSTLVVGELFF,TRBJ2-2,.,TRBV28
CATKGAGGGIWDGYTF,TRBJ1-2,TRBD1,TRBV28
CASSPGWGGHQPQHF,TRBJ1-5,.,TRBV18
CAWSSKPGTLSSYEQYF,TRBJ2-7,.,TRBV30
CASSVGGLAANTGELFF,TRBJ2-2,TRBD2,TRBV9
CASMEGRVAGNQPQHF,TRBJ1-5,.,TRBV28
CASSRWQREKETQYF,TRBJ2-5,TRBD2,TRBV3-1/TRBV3-2
CASKDGTSGYNEQFF,TRBJ2-1,TRBD2,TRBV27
CASSIDHGYIGYGYTF,TRBJ1-2,.,TRBV19
CASSSGPDEQFF,TRBJ2-1,.,TRBV5-5
CASSEGGGDEAFF,TRBJ1-1,.,TRBV25-1
CAARGSGPGGNTEAFF,TRBJ1-1,.,TRBV21-1
CASSLDPTASYEQYF,TRBJ2-7,.,TRBV11-2
CASSAHTGDGANVLTF,TRBJ2-6,TRBD1,TRBV9
CASSLGTGTSYEQYF,TRBJ2-7,TRBD1,TRBV7-3
CASSQGQYYGYTF,TRBJ1-2,TRBD1,TRBV19
CASSFPPGDTIYF,TRBJ1-3,.,TRBV7-2
CASGLVRGGHGPSGTYEQYF,TRBJ2-7,TRBD2,TRBV12-5
CASSFRIPRDYGYTF,TRBJ1-2,.,TRBV28
CASSPFSGSKTDTQYF,TRBJ2-3,TRBD2,TRBV3-1/TRBV3-2
CAWSQGAGEQFF,TRBJ2-1,TRBD1,TRBV30
CASSLQYGETQYF,TRBJ2-5,.,TRBV28
CASSQDQGGGETQYF,TRBJ2-5,.,TRBV3-1/TRBV3-2
CASSDSSNARGYTF,TRBJ1-2,.,TRBV6-4
CASSLGNYASGGYTF,TRBJ1-2,.,TRBV28
CAISVTGSSNQPQHF,TRBJ1-5,.,TRBV10-3
CASSEPSGEQYF,TRBJ2-7,.,TRBV6-5
CASEGRDRSGELFF,TRBJ2-2,.,TRBV6-5
CASSRPGTGGLSHGYTF,TRBJ1-2,TRBD1,TRBV7-2
CASSIYLGQGSFRNEKLFF,TRBJ1-4,TRBD1,TRBV7-8
CASSELAGAYNEQFF,TRBJ2-1,TRBD2,TRBV6-1
CASSDPGGTDTQYF,TRBJ2-3,TRBD2,TRBV10-1
CASSLPAGGAFF,TRBJ1-1,TRBD1,TRBV5-4
CASSQVFREVVYGYTF,TRBJ1-2,.,TRBV4-1
CASSITRGPEAFF,TRBJ1-1,TRBD1,TRBV19
CSVRGGLEQYF,TRBJ2-7,TRBD2,TRBV20-1
CASSQTAGTTPYEQYF,TRBJ2-7,TRBD2,TRBV14
CAISDPYQGIRNYGYTF,TRBJ1-2,.,TRBV10-3